This TCR beta chain was sequenced in a study of blood T cells in healthy people across ages. The sample holds a few counts of this clonotype. For the second PCR, which ran for roughly 7 to 11 cycles, a sample-barcoded 5' primer and a J-beta primer mix were used. Using its own MiXCR run on the 5' RACE reads, TCRdb lists one record per CDR3 protein. The table lists some 760,000 distinct CDR3 sequences, around a quarter of them singletons. These sequences were also reported in another study, on T cells of mothers and their children.

This receptor was obtained from a boy between 10 and 17 years old in good health. The material sequenced was blood.

The CDR3 protein is CASSSTGVGRYTF. DNA of the CDR3: TGTGCCAGCAGCTCCACAGGGGTTGGGCGCTACACCTTC. The chain joins TRBV7-6 to TRBJ1-2, with 7 bases that match TRBD1. J gave up 9 bases and V 4 bases, and 8 bases lay outside the gene matches. The CDR3 runs 13 residues. Per the germline V gene, CDR1 is SGHVS and CDR2 is FNYEAQ.